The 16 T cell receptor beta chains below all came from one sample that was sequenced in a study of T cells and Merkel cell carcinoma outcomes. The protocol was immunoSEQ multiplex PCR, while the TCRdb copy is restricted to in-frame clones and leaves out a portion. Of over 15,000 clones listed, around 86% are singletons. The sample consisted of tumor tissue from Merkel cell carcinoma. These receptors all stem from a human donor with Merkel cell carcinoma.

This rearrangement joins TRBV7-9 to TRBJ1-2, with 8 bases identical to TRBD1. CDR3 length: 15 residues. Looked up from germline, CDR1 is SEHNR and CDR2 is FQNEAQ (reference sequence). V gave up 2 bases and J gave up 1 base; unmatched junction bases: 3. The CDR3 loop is CASSLYRGSNYGYTF. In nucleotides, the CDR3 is TGTGCCAGCAGCTTATACAGGGGGAGTAACTATGGCTACACCTTC. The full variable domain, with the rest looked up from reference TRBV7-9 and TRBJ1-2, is DTGVSQNPRHKITKRGQNVTFRCDPISEHNRLYWYRQTLGQGPEFLTYFQNEAQLEKSRLLSDRFSAERPKGSFSTLEIQRTEQGDSAMYLCASSLYRGSNYGYTFGSGTRLTVV.

The CDR3 nucleotides read TGTGCCAGCAGCTCCGGACCTACCTTTGAAGCTTTCTTT. It codes for CASSSGPTFEAFF. The gene calls are TRBV7-2 and TRBJ1-1, with unresolved D. Germline V gives CDR1 SGHTA, CDR2 FQGNSA. The CDR3 contains 13 residues. V was pared by 4 bases and J by 7 bases, with 13 bases between.

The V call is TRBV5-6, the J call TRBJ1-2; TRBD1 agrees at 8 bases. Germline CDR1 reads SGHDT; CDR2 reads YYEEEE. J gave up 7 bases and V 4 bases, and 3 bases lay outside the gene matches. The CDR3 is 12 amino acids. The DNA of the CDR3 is TGTGCCAGCAGCCAGGACAGGGCTGGCTACACCTTC. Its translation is CASSQDRAGYTF.

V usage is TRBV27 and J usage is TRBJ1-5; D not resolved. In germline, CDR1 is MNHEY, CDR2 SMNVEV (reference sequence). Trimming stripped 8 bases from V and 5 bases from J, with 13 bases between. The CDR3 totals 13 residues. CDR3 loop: CASGRTVDQPQHF. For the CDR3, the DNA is TGTGCCAGCGGGAGGACGGTCGATCAGCCCCAGCATTTT.

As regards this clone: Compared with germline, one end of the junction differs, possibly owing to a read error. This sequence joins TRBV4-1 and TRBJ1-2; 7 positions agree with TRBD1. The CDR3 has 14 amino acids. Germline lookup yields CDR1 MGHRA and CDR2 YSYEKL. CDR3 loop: CASSFDRAAYSYTF. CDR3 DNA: TGCGCCAGCAGCTTCGACAGGGCTGCCTATAGCTACACCTTC.

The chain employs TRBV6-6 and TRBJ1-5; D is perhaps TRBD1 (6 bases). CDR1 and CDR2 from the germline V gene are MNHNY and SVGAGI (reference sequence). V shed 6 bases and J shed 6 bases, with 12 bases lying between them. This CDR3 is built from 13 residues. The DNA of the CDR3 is TGTGCCAGCAGCCTCAGGGGTGGTCAGCCCCAGCATTTT. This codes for CASSLRGGQPQHF.

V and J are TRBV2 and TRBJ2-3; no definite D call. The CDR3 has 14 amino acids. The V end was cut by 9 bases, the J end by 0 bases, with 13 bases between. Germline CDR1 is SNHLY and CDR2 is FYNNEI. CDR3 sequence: CARSREPSTDTQYF. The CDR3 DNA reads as TGTGCCAGATCCCGAGAGCCTAGCACAGATACGCAGTATTTT.

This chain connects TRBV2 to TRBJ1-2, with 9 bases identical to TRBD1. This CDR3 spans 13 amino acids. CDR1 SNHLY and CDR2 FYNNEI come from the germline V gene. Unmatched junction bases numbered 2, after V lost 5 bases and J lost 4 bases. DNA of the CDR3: TGTGCCAGCAGTATGACAGGGGGCTATGGCTACACCTTC. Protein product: CASSMTGGYGYTF.

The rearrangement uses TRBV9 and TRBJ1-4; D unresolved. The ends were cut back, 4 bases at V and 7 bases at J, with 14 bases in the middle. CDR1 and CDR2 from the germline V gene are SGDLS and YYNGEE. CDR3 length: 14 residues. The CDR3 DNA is TGTGCCAGCAGCTCGAGACATTCGAGTGAAAAACTGTTTTTT. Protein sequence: CASSSRHSSEKLFF.

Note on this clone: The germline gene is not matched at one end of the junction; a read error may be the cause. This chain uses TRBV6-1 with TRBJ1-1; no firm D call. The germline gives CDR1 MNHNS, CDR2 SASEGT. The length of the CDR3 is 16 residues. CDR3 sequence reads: CASSEASPPMNTKAFF. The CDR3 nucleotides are TGTGCCAGCAGTGAAGCGTCCCCACCGATGAACACTAAAGCTTTCTTT.

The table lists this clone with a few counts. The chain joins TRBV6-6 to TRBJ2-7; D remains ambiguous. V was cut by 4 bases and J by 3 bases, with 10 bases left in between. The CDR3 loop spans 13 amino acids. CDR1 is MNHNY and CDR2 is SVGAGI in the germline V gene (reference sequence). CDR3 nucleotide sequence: TGTGCCAGCAGTTTACCCCTTGACTACGAGCAGTACTTC. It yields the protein CASSLPLDYEQYF.

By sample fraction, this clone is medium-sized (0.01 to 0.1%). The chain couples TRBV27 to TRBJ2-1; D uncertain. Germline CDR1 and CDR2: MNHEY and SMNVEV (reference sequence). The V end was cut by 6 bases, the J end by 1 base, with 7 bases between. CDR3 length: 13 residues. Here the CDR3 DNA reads TGTGCCAGCAGACAGAATTCCTACAATGAGCAGTTCTTC. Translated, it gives CASRQNSYNEQFF.

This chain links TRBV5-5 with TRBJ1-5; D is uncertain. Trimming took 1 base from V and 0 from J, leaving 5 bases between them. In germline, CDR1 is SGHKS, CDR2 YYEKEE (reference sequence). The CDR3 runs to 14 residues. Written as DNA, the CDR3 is TGTGCCAGCAGCTTGAAATATAGCAATCAGCCCCAGCATTTT. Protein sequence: CASSLKYSNQPQHF.

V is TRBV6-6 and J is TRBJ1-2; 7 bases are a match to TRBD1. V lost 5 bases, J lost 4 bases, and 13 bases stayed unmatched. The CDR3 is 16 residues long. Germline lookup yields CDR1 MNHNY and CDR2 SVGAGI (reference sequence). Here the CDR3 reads CASSTNNRGASYGYTF. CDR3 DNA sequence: TGTGCCAGCAGTACAAACAACAGGGGTGCGAGCTATGGCTACACCTTC.

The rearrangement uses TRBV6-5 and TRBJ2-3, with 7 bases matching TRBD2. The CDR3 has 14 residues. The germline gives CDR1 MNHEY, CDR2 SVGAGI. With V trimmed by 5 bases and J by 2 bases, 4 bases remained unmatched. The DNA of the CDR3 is TGTGCCAGCAGTCGGACTAGATTCACAGATACGCAGTATTTT. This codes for CASSRTRFTDTQYF.

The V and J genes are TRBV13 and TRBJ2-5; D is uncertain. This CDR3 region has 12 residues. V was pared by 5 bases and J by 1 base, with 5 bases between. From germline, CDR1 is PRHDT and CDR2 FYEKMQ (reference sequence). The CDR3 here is CASSPAQETQYF. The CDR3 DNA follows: TGTGCCAGCAGCCCTGCCCAAGAGACCCAGTACTTC.